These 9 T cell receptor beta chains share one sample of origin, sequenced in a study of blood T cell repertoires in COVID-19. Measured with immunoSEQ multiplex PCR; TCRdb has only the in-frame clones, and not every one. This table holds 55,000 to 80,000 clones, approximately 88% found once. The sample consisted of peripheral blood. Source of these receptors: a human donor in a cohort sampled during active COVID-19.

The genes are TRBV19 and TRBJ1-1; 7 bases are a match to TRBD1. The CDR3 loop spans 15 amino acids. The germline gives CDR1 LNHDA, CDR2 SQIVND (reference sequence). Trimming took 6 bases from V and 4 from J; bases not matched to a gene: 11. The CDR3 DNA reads TGTGCCAGTAGAGTACAGGGGACGAGTACCACTGAAGCTTTCTTT. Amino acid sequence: CASRVQGTSTTEAFF.

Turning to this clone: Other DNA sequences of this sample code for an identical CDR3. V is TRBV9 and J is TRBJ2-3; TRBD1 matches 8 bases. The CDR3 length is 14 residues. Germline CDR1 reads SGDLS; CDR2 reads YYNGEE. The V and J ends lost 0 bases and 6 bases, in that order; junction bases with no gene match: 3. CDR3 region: CASSVAQGADTQYF. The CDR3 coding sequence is TGTGCCAGCAGCGTAGCTCAGGGGGCGGATACGCAGTATTTT.

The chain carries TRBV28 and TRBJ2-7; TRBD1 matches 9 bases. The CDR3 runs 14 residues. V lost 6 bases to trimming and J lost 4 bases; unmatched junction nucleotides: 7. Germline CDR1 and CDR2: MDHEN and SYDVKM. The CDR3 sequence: CASRTGGQNYEQYF. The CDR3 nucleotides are TGTGCCAGCAGGACAGGGGGTCAGAATTACGAGCAGTACTTC.

CDR3 region: CASSLVEASSPLHF. The CDR3 DNA reads TGCGCCAGCAGCTTGGTAGAGGCCTCATCACCCCTCCACTTT. The chain is built from TRBV5-1 and TRBJ1-6; D gene ambiguous. Germline CDR1 is SGHRS and CDR2 is YFSETQ. Trimming removed 0 bases from V and 10 bases from J, with 11 bases in between. The CDR3 extends over 14 amino acids.

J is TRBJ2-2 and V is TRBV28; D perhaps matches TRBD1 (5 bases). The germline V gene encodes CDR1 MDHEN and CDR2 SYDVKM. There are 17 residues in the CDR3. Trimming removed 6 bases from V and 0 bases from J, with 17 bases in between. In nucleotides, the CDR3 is TGTGCCAGCAGCCCCTACTGGGGCAGCGCGAACACCGGGGAGCTGTTTTTT. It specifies CASSPYWGSANTGELFF.

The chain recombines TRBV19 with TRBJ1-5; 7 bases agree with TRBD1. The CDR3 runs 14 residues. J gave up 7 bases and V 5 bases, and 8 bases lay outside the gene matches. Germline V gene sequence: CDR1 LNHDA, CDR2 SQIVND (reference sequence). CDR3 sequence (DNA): TGTGCCAGTAGTCCTTACAGGGGAAGCCAGCCCCAGCATTTT. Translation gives CASSPYRGSQPQHF.

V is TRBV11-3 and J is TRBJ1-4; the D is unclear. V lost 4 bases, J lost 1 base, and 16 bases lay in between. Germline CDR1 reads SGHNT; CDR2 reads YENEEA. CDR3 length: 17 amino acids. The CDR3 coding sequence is TGTGCCAGCAGCTCCGTACCTCGACGGAGAACTAATGAAAAACTGTTTTTT. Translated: CASSSVPRRRTNEKLFF.

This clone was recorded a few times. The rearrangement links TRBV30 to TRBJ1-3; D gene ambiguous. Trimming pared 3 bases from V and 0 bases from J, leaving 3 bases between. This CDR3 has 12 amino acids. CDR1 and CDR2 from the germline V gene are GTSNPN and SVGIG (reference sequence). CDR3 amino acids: CAWRSSGNTIYF. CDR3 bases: TGTGCCTGGAGGAGCTCTGGAAACACCATATATTTT.

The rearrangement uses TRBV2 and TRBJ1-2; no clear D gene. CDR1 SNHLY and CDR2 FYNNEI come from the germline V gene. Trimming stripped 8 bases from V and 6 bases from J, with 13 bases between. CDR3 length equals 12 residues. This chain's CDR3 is CASFLRGNGYTF. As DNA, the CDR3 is TGTGCCAGCTTTCTCAGAGGGAATGGCTACACCTTC.